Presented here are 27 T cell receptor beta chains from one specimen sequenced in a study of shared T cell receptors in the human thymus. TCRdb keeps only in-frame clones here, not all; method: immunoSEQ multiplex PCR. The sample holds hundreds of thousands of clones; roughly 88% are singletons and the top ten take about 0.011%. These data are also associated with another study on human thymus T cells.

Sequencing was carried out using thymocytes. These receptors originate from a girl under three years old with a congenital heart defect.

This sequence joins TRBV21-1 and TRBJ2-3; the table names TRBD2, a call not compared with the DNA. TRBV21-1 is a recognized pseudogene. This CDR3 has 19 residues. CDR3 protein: CASSKPGSLRSIRTDTQYF. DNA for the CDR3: TGTGCCAGCAGCAAACCCGGGTCTTTGCGGTCGATTCGCACAGATACGCAGTATTTT.

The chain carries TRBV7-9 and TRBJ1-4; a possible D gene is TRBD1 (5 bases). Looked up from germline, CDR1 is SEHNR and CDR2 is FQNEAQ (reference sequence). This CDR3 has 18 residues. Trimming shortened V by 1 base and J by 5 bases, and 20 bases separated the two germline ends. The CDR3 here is CASSLGEPRQSLNEKLFF. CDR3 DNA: TGTGCCAGCAGCTTAGGAGAACCCCGACAGTCCCTGAATGAAAAACTGTTTTTT.

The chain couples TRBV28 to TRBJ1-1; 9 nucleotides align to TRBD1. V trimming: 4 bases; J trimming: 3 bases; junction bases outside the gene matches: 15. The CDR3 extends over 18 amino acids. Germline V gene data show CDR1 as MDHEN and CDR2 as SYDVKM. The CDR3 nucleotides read TGTGCCAGCAGTTATGCGGTTACAGGGGGCAGAGGGGACACTGAAGCTTTCTTT. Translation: CASSYAVTGGRGDTEAFF.

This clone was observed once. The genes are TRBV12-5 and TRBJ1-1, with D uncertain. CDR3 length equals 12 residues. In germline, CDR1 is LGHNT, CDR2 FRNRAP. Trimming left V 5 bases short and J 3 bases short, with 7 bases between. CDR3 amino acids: CASGPSDTEAFF. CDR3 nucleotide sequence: TGTGCTAGTGGTCCCTCAGACACTGAAGCTTTCTTT.

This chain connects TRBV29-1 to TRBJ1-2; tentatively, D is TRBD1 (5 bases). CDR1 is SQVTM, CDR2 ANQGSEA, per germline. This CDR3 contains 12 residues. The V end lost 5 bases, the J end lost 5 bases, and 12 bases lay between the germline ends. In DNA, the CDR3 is TGCAGCGTTTCGGGGGATCGTTATGGCTACACCTTC. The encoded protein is CSVSGDRYGYTF.

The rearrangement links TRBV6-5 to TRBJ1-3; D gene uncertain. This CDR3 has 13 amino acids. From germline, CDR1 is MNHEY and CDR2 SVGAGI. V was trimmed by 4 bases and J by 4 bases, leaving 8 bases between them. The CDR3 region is CASSCNQGNTIYF. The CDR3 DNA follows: TGTGCCAGCAGTTGCAATCAGGGAAACACCATATATTTT.

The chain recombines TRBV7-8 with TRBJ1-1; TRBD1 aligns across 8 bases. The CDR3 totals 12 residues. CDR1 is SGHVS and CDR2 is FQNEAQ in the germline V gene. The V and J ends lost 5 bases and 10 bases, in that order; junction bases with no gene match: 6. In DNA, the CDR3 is TGTGCCAGCAGCCCTAGGACAGGGACAGCTTTCTTT. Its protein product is CASSPRTGTAFF.

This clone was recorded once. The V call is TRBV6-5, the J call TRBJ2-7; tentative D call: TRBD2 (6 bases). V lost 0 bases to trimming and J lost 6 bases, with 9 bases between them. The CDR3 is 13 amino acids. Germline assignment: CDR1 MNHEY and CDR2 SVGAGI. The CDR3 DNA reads TGTGCCAGCAGTTACTCGCTAGCGATCGAGCAGTACTTC. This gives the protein CASSYSLAIEQYF.

CDR3 nucleotide sequence: TGTGCCAGCAGCGGGACCGGGAGACTTATGAACACTGAAGCTTTCTTT. This translates into CASSGTGRLMNTEAFF. The chain is built from TRBV5-5 and TRBJ1-1; D possibly corresponds to TRBD1 (5 bases). CDR1 is SGHKS and CDR2 is YYEKEE in the germline V gene (reference sequence). V was cut by 4 bases and J by 0 bases, with 16 bases left in between. This CDR3 is 16 amino acids long.

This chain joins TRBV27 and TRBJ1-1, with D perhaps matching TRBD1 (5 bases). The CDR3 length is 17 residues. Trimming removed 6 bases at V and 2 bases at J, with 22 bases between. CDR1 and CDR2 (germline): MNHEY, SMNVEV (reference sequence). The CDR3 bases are TGTGCCAGCAGAAACCTCGGACCCGGGGGGGGTAACACTGAAGCTTTCTTT. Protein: CASRNLGPGGGNTEAFF.

In DNA, the CDR3 is TGCGCCAGCAGCCTTCAACGACAGGGCAGGTCACCCCTCCACTTT. Residues: CASSLQRQGRSPLHF. The chain joins TRBV4-1 to TRBJ1-6; 7 positions agree with TRBD1. The germline V gene encodes CDR1 MGHRA and CDR2 YSYEKL. V dropped 4 bases and J dropped 10; count of bases not matched to a gene: 10. The CDR3 sequence is 15 residues long.

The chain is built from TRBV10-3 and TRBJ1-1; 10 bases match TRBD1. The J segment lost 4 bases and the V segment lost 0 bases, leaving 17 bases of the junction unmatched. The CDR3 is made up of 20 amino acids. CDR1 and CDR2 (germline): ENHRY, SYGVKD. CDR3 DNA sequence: TGTGCCATCAGTGAGTCGTCGGGACAGGGGAGTCGTAACCTTGGCACTGAAGCTTTCTTT. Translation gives CAISESSGQGSRNLGTEAFF.

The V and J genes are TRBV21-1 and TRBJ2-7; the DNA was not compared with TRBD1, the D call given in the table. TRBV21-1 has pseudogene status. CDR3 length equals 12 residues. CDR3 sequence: CASSISGCEQYF. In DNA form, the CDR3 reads TGTGCCAGCAGCATTTCAGGGTGCGAGCAGTACTTC.

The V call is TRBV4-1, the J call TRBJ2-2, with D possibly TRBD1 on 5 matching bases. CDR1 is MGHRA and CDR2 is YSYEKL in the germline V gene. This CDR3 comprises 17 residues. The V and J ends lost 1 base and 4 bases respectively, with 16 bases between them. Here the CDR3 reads CASSQVEEGAVTGELFF. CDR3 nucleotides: TGCGCCAGCAGCCAAGTCGAAGAAGGGGCGGTCACCGGGGAGCTGTTTTTT.

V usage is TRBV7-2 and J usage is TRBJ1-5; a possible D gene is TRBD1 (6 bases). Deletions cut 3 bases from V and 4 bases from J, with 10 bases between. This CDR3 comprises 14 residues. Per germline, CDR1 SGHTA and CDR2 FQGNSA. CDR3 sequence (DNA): TGTGCCAGCAGCTTGGCGGGGGCGAATCAGCCCCAGCATTTT. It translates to CASSLAGANQPQHF.

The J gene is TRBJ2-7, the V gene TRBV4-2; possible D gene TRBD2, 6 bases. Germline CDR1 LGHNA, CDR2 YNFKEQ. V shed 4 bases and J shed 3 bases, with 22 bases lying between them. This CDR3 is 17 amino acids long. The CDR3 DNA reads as TGTGCCAGCAGCCCCAGCGGAGGAGGGCGCAACTACTACGAGCAGTACTTC. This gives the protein CASSPSGGGRNYYEQYF.

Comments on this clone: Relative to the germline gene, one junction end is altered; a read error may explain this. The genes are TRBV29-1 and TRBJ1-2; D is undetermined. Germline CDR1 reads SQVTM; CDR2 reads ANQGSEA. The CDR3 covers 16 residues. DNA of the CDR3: TGCAGCGTTGAAGATCTGGGCGGCTCGGAGGGCTATCGCTACACCTTC. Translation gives CSVEDLGGSEGYRYTF.

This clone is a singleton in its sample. This CDR3 is CSVGQGANTGELFF. The CDR3 bases are TGCAGCGTGGGACAGGGGGCGAACACCGGGGAGCTGTTTTTT. V usage is TRBV29-1 and J usage is TRBJ2-2; 11 bases line up with TRBD1. Losses at the gene ends were 6 bases for V and 0 bases for J; bases not matched to a gene: 0. There are 14 residues in the CDR3. CDR1 and CDR2 (germline): SQVTM, ANQGSEA.

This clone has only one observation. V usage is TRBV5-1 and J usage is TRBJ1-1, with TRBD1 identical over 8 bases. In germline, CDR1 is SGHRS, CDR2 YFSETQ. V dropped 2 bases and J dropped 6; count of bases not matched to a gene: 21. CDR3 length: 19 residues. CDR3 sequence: CASSLSLAGGPPLVPEAFF. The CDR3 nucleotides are TGCGCCAGCAGCTTATCGCTTGCAGGGGGCCCTCCACTGGTCCCTGAAGCTTTCTTT.

The CDR3 sequence is CASSQIRDTDSGANVLTF. In DNA, the CDR3 is TGCGCCAGCAGCCAAATCCGGGACACGGACTCTGGGGCCAACGTCCTGACTTTC. V usage is TRBV4-3 and J usage is TRBJ2-6; a weak D match, TRBD1 (6 bases). The V end was cut by 2 bases, the J end by 0 bases, with 14 bases between. The germline CDR1 and CDR2 sequences are LGHNA and YSLEER. The CDR3 is made up of 18 amino acids.

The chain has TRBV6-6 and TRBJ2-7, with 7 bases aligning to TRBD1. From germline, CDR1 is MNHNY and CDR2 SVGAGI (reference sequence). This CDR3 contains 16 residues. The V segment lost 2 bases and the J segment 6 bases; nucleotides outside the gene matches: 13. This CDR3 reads CASSYLLTGKYGEQYF. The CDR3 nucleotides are TGTGCCAGCAGTTACCTACTGACAGGGAAATATGGCGAGCAGTACTTC.

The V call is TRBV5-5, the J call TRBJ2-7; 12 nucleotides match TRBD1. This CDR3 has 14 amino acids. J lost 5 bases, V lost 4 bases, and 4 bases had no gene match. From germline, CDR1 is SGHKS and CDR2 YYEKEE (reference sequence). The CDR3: CASSTGTGGHEQYF. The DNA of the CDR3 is TGTGCCAGCAGCACCGGGACAGGGGGCCACGAGCAGTACTTC.

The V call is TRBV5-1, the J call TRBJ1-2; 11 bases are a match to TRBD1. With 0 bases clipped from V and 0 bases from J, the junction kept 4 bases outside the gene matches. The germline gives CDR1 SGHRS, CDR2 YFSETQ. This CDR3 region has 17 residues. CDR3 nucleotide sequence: TGCGCCAGCAGCTTGGGGACAGGGGGCAGAGCTAACTATGGCTACACCTTC. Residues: CASSLGTGGRANYGYTF.

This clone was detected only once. The CDR3 here is CASSSQDREDTEAFF. CDR3 nucleotide sequence: TGTGCCAGCAGCTCCCAGGACAGGGAGGACACTGAAGCTTTCTTT. The V call is TRBV14, the J call TRBJ1-1; 8 bases map to TRBD1. V was pared by 5 bases and J by 3 bases, with 8 bases of the junction left unmatched. Germline CDR1 reads SGHDN; CDR2 reads FVKESK. The CDR3 has 15 amino acids.

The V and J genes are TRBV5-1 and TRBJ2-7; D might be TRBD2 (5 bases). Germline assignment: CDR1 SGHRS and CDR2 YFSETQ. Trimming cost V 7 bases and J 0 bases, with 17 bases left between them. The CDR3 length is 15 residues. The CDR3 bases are TGCGCCAGCGGTTTAAGGACTTCGAGCTCCTACGAGCAGTACTTC. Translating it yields CASGLRTSSSYEQYF. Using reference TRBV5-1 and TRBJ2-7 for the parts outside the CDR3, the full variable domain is KAGVTQTPRYLIKTRGQQVTLSCSPISGHRSVSWYQQTPGQGLQFLFEYFSETQRNKGNFPGRFSGRQFSNSRSEMNVSTLELGDSALYLCASGLRTSSSYEQYFGPGTRLTVT.

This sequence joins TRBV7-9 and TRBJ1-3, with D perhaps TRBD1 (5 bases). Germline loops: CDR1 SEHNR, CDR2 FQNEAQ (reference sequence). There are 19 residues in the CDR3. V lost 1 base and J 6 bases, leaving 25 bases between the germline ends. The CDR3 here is CASSLERSFGGPGENTIYF. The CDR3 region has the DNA TGTGCCAGCAGCTTAGAGCGTAGCTTCGGGGGACCCGGTGAAAACACCATATATTTT.

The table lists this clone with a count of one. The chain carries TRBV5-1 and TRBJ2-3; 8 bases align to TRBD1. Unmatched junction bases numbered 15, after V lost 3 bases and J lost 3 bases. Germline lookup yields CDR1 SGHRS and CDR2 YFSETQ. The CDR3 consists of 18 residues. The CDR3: CASSSLRQGIVSTDTQYF. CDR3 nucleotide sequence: TGCGCCAGCAGCTCCTTAAGACAGGGGATTGTTAGTACAGATACGCAGTATTTT. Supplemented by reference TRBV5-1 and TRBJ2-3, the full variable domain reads KAGVTQTPRYLIKTRGQQVTLSCSPISGHRSVSWYQQTPGQGLQFLFEYFSETQRNKGNFPGRFSGRQFSNSRSEMNVSTLELGDSALYLCASSSLRQGIVSTDTQYFGPGTRLTVL.